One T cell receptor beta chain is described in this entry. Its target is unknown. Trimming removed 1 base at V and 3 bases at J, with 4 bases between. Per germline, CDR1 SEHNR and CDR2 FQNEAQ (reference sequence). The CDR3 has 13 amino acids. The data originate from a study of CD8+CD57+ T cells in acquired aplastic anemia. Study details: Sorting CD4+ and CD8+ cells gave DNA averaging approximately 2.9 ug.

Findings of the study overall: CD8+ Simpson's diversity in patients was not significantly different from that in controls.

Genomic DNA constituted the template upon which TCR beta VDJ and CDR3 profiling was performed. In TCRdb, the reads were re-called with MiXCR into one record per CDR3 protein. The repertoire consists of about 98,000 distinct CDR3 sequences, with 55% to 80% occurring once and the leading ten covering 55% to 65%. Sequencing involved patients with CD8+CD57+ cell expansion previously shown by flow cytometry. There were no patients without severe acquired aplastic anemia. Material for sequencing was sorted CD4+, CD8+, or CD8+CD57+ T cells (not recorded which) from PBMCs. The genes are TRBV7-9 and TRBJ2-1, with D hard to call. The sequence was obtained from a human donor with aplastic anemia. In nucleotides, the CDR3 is TGTGCCAGCAGCTTAGACAACTACAATGAGCAGTTCTTC. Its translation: CASSLDNYNEQFF. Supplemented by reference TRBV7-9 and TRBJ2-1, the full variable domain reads DTGVSQNPRHKITKRGQNVTFRCDPISEHNRLYWYRQTLGQGPEFLTYFQNEAQLEKSRLLSDRFSAERPKGSFSTLEIQRTEQGDSAMYLCASSLDNYNEQFFGPGTRLTVL.